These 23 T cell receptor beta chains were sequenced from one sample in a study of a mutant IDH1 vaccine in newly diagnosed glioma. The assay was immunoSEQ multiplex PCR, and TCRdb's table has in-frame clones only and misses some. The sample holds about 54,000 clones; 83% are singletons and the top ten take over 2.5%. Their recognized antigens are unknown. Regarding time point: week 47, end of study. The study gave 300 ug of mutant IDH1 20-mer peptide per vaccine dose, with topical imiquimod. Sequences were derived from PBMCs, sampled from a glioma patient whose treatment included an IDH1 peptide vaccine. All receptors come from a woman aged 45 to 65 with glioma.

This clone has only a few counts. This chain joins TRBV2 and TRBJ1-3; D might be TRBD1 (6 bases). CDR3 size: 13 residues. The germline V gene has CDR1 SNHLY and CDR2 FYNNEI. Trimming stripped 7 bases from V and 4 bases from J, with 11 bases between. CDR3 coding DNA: TGTGCCAGCAACAGGGACGACGGAAACACCATATATTTT. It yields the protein CASNRDDGNTIYF. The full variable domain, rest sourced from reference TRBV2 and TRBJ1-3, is EPEVTQTPSHQVTQMGQEVILRCVPISNHLYFYWYRQILGQKVEFLVSFYNNEISEKSEIFDDQFSVERPDGSNFTLKIRSTKLEDSAMYFCASNRDDGNTIYFGEGSWLTVV.

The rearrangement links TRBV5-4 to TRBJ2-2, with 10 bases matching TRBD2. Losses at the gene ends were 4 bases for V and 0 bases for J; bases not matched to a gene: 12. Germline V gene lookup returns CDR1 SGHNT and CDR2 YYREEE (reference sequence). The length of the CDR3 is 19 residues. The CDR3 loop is CASSPASGSGGANTGELFF. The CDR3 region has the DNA TGTGCCAGCAGCCCGGCCTCTGGAAGCGGGGGGGCGAACACCGGGGAGCTGTTTTTT.

The CDR3 region has the DNA TGTGCCTCGGGGTTTTACTCAGCTGGGGCCAACGTCCTGACTTTC. It translates to CASGFYSAGANVLTF. The V and J genes are TRBV6-5 and TRBJ2-6, with D maybe TRBD2 (5 bases). This CDR3 has 15 amino acids. Germline CDR1 MNHEY, CDR2 SVGAGI. V lost 11 bases and J lost 2, with 16 bases in between.

CDR3 bases: TGTGCCAGCAGACGGACAGGTTTTAATGAAAAACTGTTTTTT. Protein: CASRRTGFNEKLFF. The V gene is TRBV27, the J gene TRBJ1-4; 7 nucleotides agree with TRBD1. J gave up 4 bases and V 6 bases, and 5 bases lay outside the gene matches. Germline values: CDR1 MNHEY, CDR2 SMNVEV (reference sequence). The CDR3 has 14 residues.

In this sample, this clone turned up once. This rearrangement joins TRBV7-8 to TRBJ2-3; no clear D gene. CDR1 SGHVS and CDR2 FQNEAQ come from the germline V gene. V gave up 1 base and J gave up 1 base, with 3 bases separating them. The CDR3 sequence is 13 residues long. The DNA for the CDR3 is TGTGCCAGCAGCTTAGGGGGCACAGATACGCAGTATTTT. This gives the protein CASSLGGTDTQYF.

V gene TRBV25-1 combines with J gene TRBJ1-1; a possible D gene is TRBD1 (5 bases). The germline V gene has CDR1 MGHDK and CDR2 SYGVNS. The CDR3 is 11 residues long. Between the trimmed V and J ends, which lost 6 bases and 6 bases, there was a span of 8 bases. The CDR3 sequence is CASRRGPEAFF. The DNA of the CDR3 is TGTGCCAGCAGAAGGGGCCCTGAAGCTTTCTTT.

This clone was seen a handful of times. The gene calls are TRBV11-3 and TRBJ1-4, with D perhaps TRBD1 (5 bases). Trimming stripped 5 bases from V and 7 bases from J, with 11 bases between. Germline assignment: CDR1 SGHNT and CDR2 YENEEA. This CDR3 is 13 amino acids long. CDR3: CASSPSGGEKLFF. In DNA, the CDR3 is TGTGCCAGCAGCCCTTCTGGGGGTGAAAAACTGTTTTTT.

The CDR3 sequence is CASSQGRRLTDTQYF. The CDR3 DNA follows: TGTGCCAGCAGCCAGGGAAGGAGGTTGACAGATACGCAGTATTTT. The rearrangement links TRBV7-2 to TRBJ2-3; D is tentatively TRBD1 or TRBD2 (5 bases each). Germline V gene data show CDR1 as SGHTA and CDR2 as FQGNSA. Trimming pared 5 bases from V and 3 bases from J, leaving 15 bases between. This CDR3 has 15 amino acids.

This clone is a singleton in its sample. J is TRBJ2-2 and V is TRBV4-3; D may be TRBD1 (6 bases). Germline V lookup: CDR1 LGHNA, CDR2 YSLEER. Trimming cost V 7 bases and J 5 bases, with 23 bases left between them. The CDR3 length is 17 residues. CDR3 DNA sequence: TGCGCCAGCACACCTATGAAACAGGGTGGTGGAACCGGGGAGCTGTTTTTT. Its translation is CASTPMKQGGGTGELFF.

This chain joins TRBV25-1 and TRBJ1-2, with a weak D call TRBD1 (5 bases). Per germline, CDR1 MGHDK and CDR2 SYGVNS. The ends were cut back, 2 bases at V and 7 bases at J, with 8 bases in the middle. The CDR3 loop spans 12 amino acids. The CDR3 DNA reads TGTGCCAGCAGTGAACAGGGTGGTGGCTACACCTTC. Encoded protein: CASSEQGGGYTF.

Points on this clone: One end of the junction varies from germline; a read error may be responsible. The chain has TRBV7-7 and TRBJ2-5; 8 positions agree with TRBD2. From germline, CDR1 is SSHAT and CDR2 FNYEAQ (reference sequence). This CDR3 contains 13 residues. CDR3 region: CASSLTSAETQYF. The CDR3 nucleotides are TGTGCTAGCAGCCTGACTAGCGCAGAGACCCAGTACTTC.

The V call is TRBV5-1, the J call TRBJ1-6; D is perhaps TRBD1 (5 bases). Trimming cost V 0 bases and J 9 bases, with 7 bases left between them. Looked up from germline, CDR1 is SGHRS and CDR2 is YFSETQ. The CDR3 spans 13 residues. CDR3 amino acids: CASSLGDGSPLHF. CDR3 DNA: TGCGCCAGCAGCTTGGGGGACGGTTCACCCCTCCACTTT.

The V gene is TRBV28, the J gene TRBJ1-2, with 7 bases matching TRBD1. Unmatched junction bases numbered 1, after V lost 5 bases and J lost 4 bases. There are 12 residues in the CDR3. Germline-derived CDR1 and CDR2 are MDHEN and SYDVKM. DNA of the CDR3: TGTGCCAGCAGTCCAGGGGGCTATGGCTACACCTTC. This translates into CASSPGGYGYTF.

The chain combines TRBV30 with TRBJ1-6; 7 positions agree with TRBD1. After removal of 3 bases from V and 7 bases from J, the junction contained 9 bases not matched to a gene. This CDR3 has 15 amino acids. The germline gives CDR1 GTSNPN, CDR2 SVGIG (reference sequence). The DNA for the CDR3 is TGTGCCTGGAGGCCCATGACAGGGATCAATTCACCCCTCCACTTT. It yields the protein CAWRPMTGINSPLHF.

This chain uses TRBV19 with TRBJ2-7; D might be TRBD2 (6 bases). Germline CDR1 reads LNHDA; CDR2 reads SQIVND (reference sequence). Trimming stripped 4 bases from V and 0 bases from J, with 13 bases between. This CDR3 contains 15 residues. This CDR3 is CASSSSGGSSYEQYF. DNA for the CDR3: TGTGCCAGTAGTAGCAGTGGGGGGAGCTCCTACGAGCAGTACTTC.

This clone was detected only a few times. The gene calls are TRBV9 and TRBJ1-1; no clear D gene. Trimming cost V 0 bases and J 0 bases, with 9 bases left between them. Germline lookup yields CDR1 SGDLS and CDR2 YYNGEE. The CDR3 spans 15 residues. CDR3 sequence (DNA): TGTGCCAGCAGCGTAGGCCCGGAAATGAACACTGAAGCTTTCTTT. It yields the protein CASSVGPEMNTEAFF.

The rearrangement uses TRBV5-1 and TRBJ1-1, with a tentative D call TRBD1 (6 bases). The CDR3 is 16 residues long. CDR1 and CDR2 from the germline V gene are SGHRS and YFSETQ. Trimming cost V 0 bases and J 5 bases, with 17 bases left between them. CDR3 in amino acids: CASSLGLGRGVTEAFF. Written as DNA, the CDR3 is TGCGCCAGCAGCTTGGGCCTGGGCAGGGGTGTAACTGAAGCTTTCTTT.

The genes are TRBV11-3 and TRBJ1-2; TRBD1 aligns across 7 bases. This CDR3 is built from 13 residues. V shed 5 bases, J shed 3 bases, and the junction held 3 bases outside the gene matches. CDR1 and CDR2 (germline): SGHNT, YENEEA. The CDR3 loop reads CASSPGTDYGYTF. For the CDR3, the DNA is TGTGCCAGCAGCCCCGGGACAGACTATGGCTACACCTTC.

CDR3 region: CASSFGGGPTEAFF. The CDR3 DNA reads TGTGCCAGCAGCTTCGGTGGAGGCCCCACTGAAGCTTTCTTT. V gene TRBV7-9 combines with J gene TRBJ1-1; no clear D. This CDR3 is 14 amino acids long. Trimming stripped 3 bases from V and 4 bases from J, with 12 bases between. From germline, CDR1 is SEHNR and CDR2 FQNEAQ (reference sequence).

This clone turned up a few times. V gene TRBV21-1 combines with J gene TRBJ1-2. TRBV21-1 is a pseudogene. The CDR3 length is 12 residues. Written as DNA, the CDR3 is TGTGCCAGCTCCCAGAGGCAGTATGGCTACACCTTC. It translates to CASSQRQYGYTF.

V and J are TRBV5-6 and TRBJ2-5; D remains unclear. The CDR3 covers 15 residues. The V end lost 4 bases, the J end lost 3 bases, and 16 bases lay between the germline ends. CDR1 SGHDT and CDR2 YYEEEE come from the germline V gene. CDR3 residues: CASSGVVVGKETQYF. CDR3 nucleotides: TGTGCCAGCAGCGGGGTAGTAGTTGGTAAAGAGACCCAGTACTTC. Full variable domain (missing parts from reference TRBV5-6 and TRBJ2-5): DAGVTQSPTHLIKTRGQQVTLRCSPKSGHDTVSWYQQALGQGPQFIFQYYEEEERQRGNFPDRFSGHQFPNYSSELNVNALLLGDSALYLCASSGVVVGKETQYFGPGTRLLVL.

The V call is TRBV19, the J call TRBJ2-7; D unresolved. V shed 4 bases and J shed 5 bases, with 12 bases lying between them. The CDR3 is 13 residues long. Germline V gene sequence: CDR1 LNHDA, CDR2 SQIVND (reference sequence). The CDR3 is CASSTWAVDEQYF. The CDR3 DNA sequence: TGTGCCAGTAGTACGTGGGCAGTAGACGAGCAGTACTTC.

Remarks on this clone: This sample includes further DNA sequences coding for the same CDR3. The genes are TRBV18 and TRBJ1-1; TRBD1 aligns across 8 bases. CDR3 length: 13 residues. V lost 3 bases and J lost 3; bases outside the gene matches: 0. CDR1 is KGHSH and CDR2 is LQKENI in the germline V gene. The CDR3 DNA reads TGTGCCAGCTCACCGGGACAGGACACTGAAGCTTTCTTT. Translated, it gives CASSPGQDTEAFF.